This section outlines one T cell receptor beta chain sequence together with its context. Assay used: immunoSEQ multiplex PCR; TCRdb lists only in-frame clones, some missing. This sample has about 87,000 clones; around 89% occur once, and the top ten carry over 7.5%. This sample stems from a study of T cell responses to AZD1222 COVID-19 vaccine. The receptor comes from an adult in good health. The sample in question was peripheral blood, obtained on day 0 of AZD1222 vaccination.

CDR3: CASSVGQKNTEAFF. DNA of the CDR3: TGTGCCAGCAGCGTAGGACAGAAGAACACTGAAGCTTTCTTT. The chain links TRBV9 to TRBJ1-1, with D maybe TRBD1 (5 bases). Germline V CDR1 and CDR2: SGDLS, YYNGEE. V gave up 0 bases and J gave up 1 base, with 7 bases separating them. This CDR3 comprises 14 residues.